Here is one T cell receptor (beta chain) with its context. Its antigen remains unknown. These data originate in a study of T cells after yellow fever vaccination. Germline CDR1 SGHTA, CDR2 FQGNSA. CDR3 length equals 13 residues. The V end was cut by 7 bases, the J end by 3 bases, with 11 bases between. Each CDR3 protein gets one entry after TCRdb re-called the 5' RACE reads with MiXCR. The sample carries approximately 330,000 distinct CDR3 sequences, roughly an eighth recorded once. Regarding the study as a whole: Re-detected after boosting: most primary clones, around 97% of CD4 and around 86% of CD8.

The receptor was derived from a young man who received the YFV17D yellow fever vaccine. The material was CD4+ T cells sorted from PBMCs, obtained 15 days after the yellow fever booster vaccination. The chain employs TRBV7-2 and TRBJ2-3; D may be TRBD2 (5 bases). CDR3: CASTFRGTDTQYF. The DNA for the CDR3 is TGTGCCAGCACCTTTAGAGGGACAGATACGCAGTATTTT.